These 31 T cell receptor beta chains originate from one sample sequenced in a study of blood T cells in healthy people across ages. The second PCR ran about 6 to 12 cycles with a sample-barcoded 5' primer and J-beta primers. From the 5' RACE reads, TCRdb called clonotypes with MiXCR, one entry per CDR3 protein. Seen here are 580,000 or so distinct CDR3 sequences, less than 60% observed once, and the top ten hold roughly 24%. Sequences were obtained from blood. Source of these receptors: a man older than 75 in good health.

V usage is TRBV24-1 and J usage is TRBJ2-5; possible D gene TRBD2, 7 bases. V shed 2 bases and J shed 5 bases, with 14 bases lying between them. This CDR3 has 15 residues. Germline-derived CDR1 and CDR2 are KGHDR and SFDVKD. In DNA, the CDR3 is TGTGCCACCAGTGATTCGCGGGGGCCGGCGGAGACCCAGTACTTC. Protein: CATSDSRGPAETQYF.

This clonotype has only a few counts. This chain uses TRBV7-2 with TRBJ2-5; the match to TRBD2 covers 8 bases. Germline lookup yields CDR1 SGHTA and CDR2 FQGNSA. This CDR3 comprises 14 residues. J was trimmed by 7 bases and V by 7 bases; bases with no gene match: 11. CDR3 loop: CASKGPGGRGTQYF. CDR3 sequence (DNA): TGTGCCAGCAAAGGTCCGGGAGGGCGGGGGACCCAGTACTTC.

The chain links TRBV25-1 to TRBJ1-2; tentatively, D is TRBD1 (6 bases). CDR1 is MGHDK and CDR2 is SYGVNS in the germline V gene. The CDR3 is 15 amino acids. Trimming took 1 base from V and 2 from J, leaving 11 bases between them. The CDR3 region has the DNA TGTGCCAGCAGTGAATTGGCAGGGGCCAACTATGGCTACACCTTC. Its translation is CASSELAGANYGYTF.

The CDR3 region is CASRTSDRLQETQYF. DNA of the CDR3: TGTGCCAGCAGGACTAGCGACAGGCTTCAAGAGACCCAGTACTTC. V usage is TRBV28 and J usage is TRBJ2-5; 8 bases are a match to TRBD2. There are 15 residues in the CDR3. Per the germline V gene, CDR1 is MDHEN and CDR2 is SYDVKM. V lost 6 bases and J lost 2; bases outside the gene matches: 8.

The chain combines TRBV20-1 with TRBJ2-1, with 10 bases that match TRBD1. Trimming at V came to 6 bases and at J to 5 bases, leaving 13 bases not matched to a gene. Germline CDR1 is DFQATT and CDR2 is SNEGSKA (reference sequence). CDR3 length: 16 amino acids. The CDR3 spells CSARGQGISLNNEQFF. CDR3 nucleotide sequence: TGCAGTGCCAGGGGACAGGGGATTTCGTTGAACAATGAGCAGTTCTTC.

The V call is TRBV11-2, the J call TRBJ2-3, with 14 bases lining up with TRBD2. CDR1 is SGHAT and CDR2 is FQNNGV in the germline V gene. Germline trimming cut 3 bases from V and 7 bases from J; bases unmatched to any gene: 9. The CDR3 extends over 17 amino acids. This CDR3 reads CASSFSPGLAGVNTQYF. The CDR3 region has the DNA TGTGCCAGCAGCTTTAGTCCGGGACTAGCGGGGGTGAATACGCAGTATTTT.

The table lists this clonotype with a few counts. The CDR3 spells CSASPRLAGAYNEQFF. CDR3 nucleotide sequence: TGCAGTGCTTCTCCTAGACTAGCGGGGGCATACAATGAGCAGTTCTTC. The genes are TRBV20-1 and TRBJ2-1, with 12 bases identical to TRBD2. Trimming cost V 5 bases and J 4 bases; bases outside gene matches: 9. This CDR3 has 16 residues. Germline-derived CDR1 and CDR2 are DFQATT and SNEGSKA (reference sequence).

The chain is built from TRBV27 and TRBJ2-7, with 8 bases lining up with TRBD2. V shed 6 bases and J 4 bases; nucleotides not matched to a gene: 8. The length of the CDR3 is 14 residues. Germline V gene sequence: CDR1 MNHEY, CDR2 SMNVEV (reference sequence). CDR3: CASSFSAGVYEQYF. CDR3 bases: TGTGCCAGCAGCTTCTCAGCGGGGGTTTACGAGCAGTACTTC.

A few counts support this clonotype. The chain joins TRBV10-3 to TRBJ2-5; no clear D gene. CDR3 length: 13 amino acids. Trimming stripped 0 bases from V and 4 bases from J, with 6 bases between. The germline V gene encodes CDR1 ENHRY and CDR2 SYGVKD. The CDR3 sequence: CAISESEVETQYF. DNA for the CDR3: TGTGCCATCAGTGAGTCAGAGGTAGAGACCCAGTACTTC.

The chain is built from TRBV29-1 and TRBJ2-1; 8 bases map to TRBD1. The end of the DNA aligns better with TRBJ2-7, so the J call may be wrong. The CDR3 is 14 residues long. Looked up from germline, CDR1 is SQVTM and CDR2 is ANQGSEA. The CDR3 nucleotides read TGCAGCGTTAAGACAGGGGCCCTCTACAATGAGCAGTACTTC. This codes for CSVKTGALYNEQYF.

The chain carries TRBV9 and TRBJ1-4, with a tentative D call TRBD1 (5 bases). This CDR3 is built from 16 residues. Germline lookup yields CDR1 SGDLS and CDR2 YYNGEE. V was shortened by 0 bases and J by 8 bases, with 17 bases between the two germline ends. The CDR3 region is CASSVEAKRGGEKLFF. The CDR3 DNA follows: TGTGCCAGCAGCGTAGAGGCGAAGCGGGGGGGGGAAAAACTGTTTTTT.

Points on this clonotype: A single base separates this from a much larger clone, so it may be a read error. This chain joins TRBV7-6 and TRBJ2-1, with unresolved D. CDR3 length equals 12 residues. Germline V gene lookup returns CDR1 SGHVS and CDR2 FNYEAQ. This CDR3 is CASSLAGNERFF. In DNA, the CDR3 is TGTGCCAGCAGCTTAGCAGGGAATGAGCGGTTCTTC.

The chain carries TRBV20-1 and TRBJ2-5; TRBD1 might be the D (6 bases). Trimming cost V 1 base and J 7 bases, with 25 bases left between them. CDR1 and CDR2 (germline): DFQATT, SNEGSKA (reference sequence). CDR3 length: 17 residues. As DNA, the CDR3 is TGCAGTGCTAGAGGCCCCCCACAGGGCCCAGGGATAGGGACCCAGTACTTC. It codes for CSARGPPQGPGIGTQYF.

The chain combines TRBV7-2 with TRBJ2-7; TRBD1 agrees at 12 bases. With 4 bases clipped from V and 6 bases from J, the junction kept 10 bases outside the gene matches. Germline lookup yields CDR1 SGHTA and CDR2 FQGNSA. The CDR3 is 16 residues long. The CDR3 is CASSSPGQGAYGEQYF. The CDR3 DNA follows: TGTGCCAGCAGCTCCCCGGGACAGGGGGCTTACGGCGAGCAGTACTTC.

This clonotype was detected a few times. The chain links TRBV20-1 to TRBJ1-4; a weak D match, TRBD1 (5 bases). From germline, CDR1 is DFQATT and CDR2 SNEGSKA (reference sequence). The CDR3 loop spans 16 amino acids. V shed 2 bases and J shed 5 bases, with 18 bases lying between them. CDR3 region: CSARPSGGVSNEKLFF. CDR3 DNA sequence: TGCAGTGCTAGACCCAGCGGAGGGGTTTCCAATGAAAAACTGTTTTTT.

The chain joins TRBV11-2 to TRBJ2-3; D is possibly TRBD1 or TRBD2 (5 bases each). V shed 1 base and J shed 6 bases, with 17 bases lying between them. This CDR3 has 16 amino acids. Germline CDR1 SGHAT, CDR2 FQNNGV. This CDR3 reads CASSLAEGPRRDTQYF. DNA of the CDR3: TGTGCCAGCAGCTTAGCTGAGGGACCCCGGCGGGATACGCAGTATTTT.

This clonotype was observed a few times. The V call is TRBV20-1, the J call TRBJ2-7, with D perhaps TRBD1 or TRBD2 (5 bases each). The CDR3 is 14 residues long. V lost 3 bases and J lost 3, with 15 bases in between. Germline V gene data show CDR1 as DFQATT and CDR2 as SNEGSKA (reference sequence). The CDR3, as DNA: TGCAGTGCTAGGGGACGAGCGAATTACTACGAGCAGTACTTC. Encoded protein: CSARGRANYYEQYF.

The chain carries TRBV6-2 or TRBV6-3 and TRBJ2-1, with 8 bases that match TRBD2. CDR3 size: 16 residues. Trimming took 6 bases from V and 2 from J; bases not matched to a gene: 9. Germline values: CDR1 MNHEY, CDR2 SVGEGT. DNA of the CDR3: TGTGCCAGCAGATCTCCCGGGGGGGGGACCTACAATGAGCAGTTCTTC. Translation: CASRSPGGGTYNEQFF.

This clonotype was seen only a few times. J is TRBJ1-6 and V is TRBV10-3; D gene uncertain. V dropped 6 bases and J dropped 17 bases, with 23 bases sitting between them. Germline lookup yields CDR1 ENHRY and CDR2 SYGVKD. The CDR3 extends over 14 amino acids. CDR3 DNA: TGTGCCATCAGAGGAGACCCTTTGAACGGGTGGGTCCACTTT. This translates into CAIRGDPLNGWVHF.

The sample holds many counts of this clonotype. The chain couples TRBV6-5 to TRBJ2-3; D not resolved. V was trimmed by 5 bases and J by 4 bases, leaving 19 bases between them. Germline CDR1 is MNHEY and CDR2 is SVGAGI. The CDR3 sequence is 16 residues long. The CDR3 coding sequence is TGTGCCAGCAGTCGCTCCGTTTCCGCCGCCGCAGATACGCAGTATTTT. Encoded protein: CASSRSVSAAADTQYF.

The gene calls are TRBV9 and TRBJ2-1, with TRBD1 matching 7 bases. V dropped 0 bases and J dropped 2; count of bases not matched to a gene: 5. The CDR3 extends over 16 amino acids. Germline CDR1 reads SGDLS; CDR2 reads YYNGEE. The CDR3 is CASSVATGTAYNEQFF. In DNA, the CDR3 is TGTGCCAGCAGCGTAGCTACGGGGACAGCCTACAATGAGCAGTTCTTC.

This clonotype was counted a few times. V is TRBV7-9 and J is TRBJ2-4; 10 bases are a match to TRBD2. Germline CDR1 reads SEHNR; CDR2 reads FQNEAQ (reference sequence). V dropped 2 bases and J dropped 0; count of bases not matched to a gene: 1. This CDR3 comprises 16 residues. CDR3 nucleotide sequence: TGTGCCAGCAGCTTACTAGCGGGGGCAGCCAAAAACATTCAGTACTTC. The encoded protein is CASSLLAGAAKNIQYF.

This clonotype was seen a handful of times. V usage is TRBV7-2 and J usage is TRBJ2-1; TRBD2 is a possible D gene (10 bases). V was clipped by 5 bases and J by 0 bases, with 26 bases between them. In germline, CDR1 is SGHTA, CDR2 FQGNSA. The CDR3 totals 20 residues. The CDR3 bases are TGTGCCAGCAGCGGACAGGGGCGTCTAGCGGGGGCGCACTCCTACAATGAGCAGTTCTTC. Translation: CASSGQGRLAGAHSYNEQFF.

The J gene is TRBJ1-6, the V gene TRBV30; D is unresolved. The V end lost 3 bases, the J end lost 8 bases, and 14 bases lay between the germline ends. Germline CDR1 GTSNPN, CDR2 SVGIG (reference sequence). The CDR3 consists of 14 residues. The CDR3 DNA is TGTGCCTGGAGCCCGGACCCTGGGGATTCACCCCTCCACTTT. It translates to CAWSPDPGDSPLHF.

V gene TRBV6-2 or TRBV6-3 combines with J gene TRBJ1-1; D uncertain. Germline V gene data show CDR1 as MNHEY and CDR2 as SVGEGT. Trimming cost V 3 bases and J 4 bases, with 9 bases left between them. The CDR3 length is 13 residues. CDR3 region: CASSYRPVTEAFF. For the CDR3, the DNA is TGTGCCAGCAGTTATCGGCCGGTCACTGAAGCTTTCTTT.

The chain couples TRBV6-6 to TRBJ1-4, with D hard to call. From germline, CDR1 is MNHNY and CDR2 SVGAGI (reference sequence). Deletions cut 6 bases from V and 2 bases from J, with 7 bases between. This CDR3 has 13 amino acids. This CDR3 is CASSTDTNEKLFF. CDR3 DNA sequence: TGTGCCAGCAGCACAGATACTAATGAAAAACTGTTTTTT.

The CDR3 protein is CASSLKPETQYF. CDR3 nucleotides: TGTGCCAGCAGCTTAAAACCCGAGACCCAGTACTTC. The genes are TRBV7-9 and TRBJ2-5; no reliable D call. The germline V gene encodes CDR1 SEHNR and CDR2 FQNEAQ (reference sequence). V was cut by 2 bases and J by 5 bases, with 6 bases left in between. The CDR3 is made up of 12 amino acids.

A remark on this clonotype: A much larger clone lies a single base off, so this may be a read error. The genes are TRBV6-6 and TRBJ2-1; D might be TRBD2 (5 bases). The last part of the DNA fits TRBJ2-7 better; the J call may be wrong. Germline loops: CDR1 MNHNY, CDR2 SVGAGI (reference sequence). This CDR3 has 15 residues. As DNA, the CDR3 is TGTGCCAGCAGTTACAGGGCTAGCTCCTACAATGAGCAGTACTTC. Amino acid sequence: CASSYRASSYNEQYF.

CDR3 sequence (DNA): TGTGCCAGCAGCGTACAGGGTCGGGGCACAGATACGCAGTATTTT. Translated, it gives CASSVQGRGTDTQYF. The chain has TRBV11-3 and TRBJ2-3; weak D call: TRBD1 (6 bases). The CDR3 runs to 15 residues. Germline V gene sequence: CDR1 SGHNT, CDR2 YENEEA. V lost 5 bases to trimming and J lost 1 base, with 13 bases between them. Using reference TRBV11-3 and TRBJ2-3 for the parts outside the CDR3, the full variable domain is EAGVVQSPRYKIIEKKQPVAFWCNPISGHNTLYWYLQNLGQGPELLIRYENEEAVDDSQLPKDRFSAERLKGVDSTLKIQPAELGDSAVYLCASSVQGRGTDTQYFGPGTRLTVL.

This clonotype was seen just once. The chain carries TRBV20-1 and TRBJ2-3, with a tentative D call TRBD2 (5 bases). CDR3 size: 15 residues. V was shortened by 3 bases and J by 0 bases, with 13 bases between the two germline ends. From germline, CDR1 is DFQATT and CDR2 SNEGSKA (reference sequence). For the CDR3, the DNA is TGCAGTGCTAGTGTCAGCGGAACTAGCACAGATACGCAGTATTTT. Protein product: CSASVSGTSTDTQYF.

This clonotype was counted only a few times. One base away lies a much larger clone, so this may be a sequencing read error. The chain employs TRBV6-6 and TRBJ2-5, with 8 bases that match TRBD2. Trimming cost V 4 bases and J 11 bases; bases outside gene matches: 15. The V gene's germline CDR1 is MNHNY and CDR2 SVGAGI (reference sequence). The CDR3 is made up of 15 amino acids. The CDR3 DNA reads TGTGCCAGCAGTTTTAGCGGGGCCCTACCATCGGAGCAGTACTTC. Translation: CASSFSGALPSEQYF.